Described below is a single TCR beta chain sequence and its context. This specimen belongs to a study of identical twins. V was pared by 3 bases and J by 5 bases, with 16 bases between. This CDR3 region has 15 residues. Template switching supplied a universal primer site; unique molecular identifiers were carried on the cDNA. MiXCR was run by TCRdb on the 5' RACE reads, yielding one entry per CDR3 protein. The sample has fewer than 900,000 distinct CDR3 sequences, about 20% seen once. The sample was also reused in another study, on T cells expressing NK-cell markers. This second study notes: Repertoires of TCR beta were obtained from T cells sorted as CD3+CD56+NKG2C+, CD3+CD56+NKG2C- and CD3+CD56-NKG2C+. In a group of 5 or 6 donors, dominant NKG2C+ clonotypes represented roughly 1.0-7.5% of CD8+ T cells.

Specimen: PBMCs. This receptor was identified in a woman aged 18-35 years in good health. The chain links TRBV12-3 or TRBV12-4 to TRBJ1-1; D unclear. CDR3 DNA: TGTGCCAGCAGTTTCGTCGGTTCAGGTGGTACTGAAGCTTTCTTT. This codes for CASSFVGSGGTEAFF.